The 8 T cell receptor beta chains presented below share a single source sample, sequenced in a study of vaccination and CD4 T cells after COVID-19. Sequencing of cultured CD4+ T cell DNA used the Oncomine TCR Beta short-read assay. TCRdb reprocessed the PCR reads via MiXCR and lists one record per CDR3 protein. The sample yields roughly 7,000 distinct CDR3 sequences, roughly 25% seen once. Treatment defined: roughly ten-day PBMC culture with coronavirus spike peptide pools or control peptides (ViraFEST assay). These receptors' targets are unknown. The input for sequencing was CD4+ T cells from blood, cultured in vitro, taken after SARS-CoV-2 vaccination. All receptors come from a human donor who had recovered from COVID-19.

By its share, this clonotype is medium-sized (0.01 to 0.1%). This chain connects TRBV7-8 to TRBJ2-7; TRBD1 matches 7 bases. CDR3 length equals 15 residues. Per the germline V gene, CDR1 is SGHVS and CDR2 is FQNEAQ. Unmatched junction bases numbered 10, after V lost 5 bases and J lost 3 bases. This CDR3 reads CASSKDRDTDYEQYF. The CDR3, as DNA: TGTGCCAGCAGCAAAGACAGGGACACGGACTACGAGCAGTACTTC.

Only a few counts were recorded for this clonotype. The V gene is TRBV7-8, the J gene TRBJ2-1; 12 bases match TRBD2. This CDR3 spans 16 amino acids. V shed 5 bases and J 3 bases; nucleotides not matched to a gene: 5. Germline CDR1 SGHVS, CDR2 FQNEAQ. The CDR3 DNA sequence: TGTGCCAGCAGCACCCGGACTAGCGGGGTCTACAATGAGCAGTTCTTC. Residues: CASSTRTSGVYNEQFF.

This clonotype was picked up a small number of times. The chain recombines TRBV20-1 with TRBJ2-1; D could derive from TRBD1 or TRBD2 (5 bases each). The germline V gene has CDR1 DFQATT and CDR2 SNEGSKA (reference sequence). This CDR3 contains 14 residues. V shed 6 bases and J shed 3 bases, with 15 bases lying between them. The CDR3 loop reads CSANSGTDYNEQFF. CDR3 DNA sequence: TGCAGTGCCAACTCCGGGACGGACTACAATGAGCAGTTCTTC.

V and J are TRBV6-1 and TRBJ2-5, with D perhaps matching TRBD1 or TRBD2 (5 bases each). This CDR3 is built from 17 residues. The V gene lost 6 bases and the J gene lost 4 bases, with 24 bases spanning the gap. Germline CDR1 reads MNHNS; CDR2 reads SASEGT. CDR3 region: CASRVTGARIYSETQYF. CDR3 bases: TGTGCCAGCAGGGTGACCGGGGCTCGTATTTATTCAGAGACCCAGTACTTC.

This clonotype counts as large. The chain carries TRBV7-8 and TRBJ1-2; D unclear. CDR1 and CDR2 from the germline V gene are SGHVS and FQNEAQ. Trimming cost V 2 bases and J 0 bases, with 7 bases left between them. This CDR3 comprises 14 residues. In nucleotides, the CDR3 is TGTGCCAGCAGCTTACTGTCGGCTAACTATGGCTACACCTTC. Translation: CASSLLSANYGYTF.

By proportion, this clonotype is medium-sized (0.01 to 0.1%). V usage is TRBV6-5 and J usage is TRBJ1-5; maybe TRBD1 (6 bases). Germline CDR1 reads MNHEY; CDR2 reads SVGAGI. The CDR3 sequence is 15 residues long. V lost 0 bases to trimming and J lost 4 bases, with 10 bases between them. CDR3 DNA: TGTGCCAGCAGTTACTCCGGACAGTGGAATCAGCCCCAGCATTTT. Translation gives CASSYSGQWNQPQHF.

The genes are TRBV7-9 and TRBJ1-5, with D uncertain. The germline V and J ends were trimmed by 1 base and 6 bases, with 7 bases remaining between them. Germline assignment: CDR1 SEHNR and CDR2 FQNEAQ (reference sequence). This CDR3 spans 13 amino acids. The CDR3, as DNA: TGTGCCAGCAGCTTAGGTGCGGGTCAGCCCCAGCATTTT. It specifies CASSLGAGQPQHF. The whole variable domain, remainder taken from reference TRBV7-9 and TRBJ1-5, is DTGVSQNPRHKITKRGQNVTFRCDPISEHNRLYWYRQTLGQGPEFLTYFQNEAQLEKSRLLSDRFSAERPKGSFSTLEIQRTEQGDSAMYLCASSLGAGQPQHFGDGTRLSIL.

This clonotype has a handful of counts. The J gene is TRBJ1-5, the V gene TRBV29-1; 7 bases match TRBD1. The CDR3 is 14 amino acids. J lost 4 bases, V lost 1 base, and 4 bases had no gene match. CDR1 and CDR2 from the germline V gene are SQVTM and ANQGSEA. The CDR3 DNA is TGCAGCGTTGAAGTAGGGGGCGGGAATCAGCCCCAGCATTTT. This encodes CSVEVGGGNQPQHF.